Listed here are 19 T cell receptor beta chains from one sample, sequenced in a study of blood T cells in healthy people across ages. Combining a sample-barcoded 5' primer with a J-beta primer mix, a second PCR ran for about 7 to 11 cycles. MiXCR, applied by TCRdb to the 5' RACE reads, yields one record per CDR3 protein. The sample consists of about 1,400,000 distinct CDR3 sequences, around 59% of them appearing once. Sequenced: blood. The origin of the receptors is a man aged 18 to 29 in good health.

The J gene is TRBJ2-7, the V gene TRBV7-6; D is unclear. Trimming pared 5 bases from V and 7 bases from J, leaving 18 bases between. The CDR3 covers 14 residues. The germline CDR1 and CDR2 sequences are SGHVS and FNYEAQ. The CDR3 region is CASSQRHDFNEQYF. CDR3 sequence (DNA): TGTGCCAGCAGCCAACGACACGACTTCAATGAGCAGTACTTC.

DNA of the CDR3: TGTGCCAGCCGCGGACCGGCAGGCACAGATACGCAGTATTTT. Encoded protein: CASRGPAGTDTQYF. The rearrangement links TRBV6-2 or TRBV6-3 to TRBJ2-3; no clear D. Germline CDR1 reads MNHEY; CDR2 reads SVGEGT. The CDR3 is 14 amino acids. V shed 8 bases and J shed 1 base, with 13 bases lying between them.

The rearrangement uses TRBV6-4 and TRBJ2-1; 10 nucleotides line up with TRBD2. From germline, CDR1 is MRHNA and CDR2 SNTAGT. J was trimmed by 6 bases and V by 4 bases; bases with no gene match: 9. The CDR3 consists of 16 residues. CDR3 protein: CASSGTSGFEVNEQFF. The CDR3 region has the DNA TGTGCCAGCAGTGGGACTAGCGGTTTTGAGGTCAATGAGCAGTTCTTC.

V gene TRBV27 combines with J gene TRBJ1-6, with 11 bases identical to TRBD1. The CDR3 consists of 15 residues. Germline V gives CDR1 MNHEY, CDR2 SMNVEV (reference sequence). Losses at the gene ends were 2 bases for V and 10 bases for J; bases not matched to a gene: 4. CDR3: CASSLGTGGRSPLHF. CDR3 sequence (DNA): TGTGCCAGCAGTTTAGGGACAGGGGGTCGATCACCCCTCCACTTT.

The table lists this clonotype with a few counts. The chain combines TRBV4-2 with TRBJ2-2, with 9 bases aligning to TRBD2. V lost 8 bases, J lost 1 base, and 8 bases stayed unmatched. The CDR3 covers 16 residues. Looked up from germline, CDR1 is LGHNA and CDR2 is YNFKEQ. CDR3 nucleotides: TGTGCCAGCGGCGGGGGGGCCCAACTGAACACCGGGGAGCTGTTTTTT. Its translation: CASGGGAQLNTGELFF.

The chain employs TRBV29-1 and TRBJ1-2; 7 bases map to TRBD1. Per the germline V gene, CDR1 is SQVTM and CDR2 is ANQGSEA. Trimming at V came to 6 bases and at J to 3 bases, leaving 10 bases not matched to a gene. This CDR3 comprises 14 residues. The CDR3 sequence: CSVDMTGNHYGYTF. CDR3 nucleotide sequence: TGCAGCGTGGACATGACAGGGAATCACTATGGCTACACCTTC.

The V call is TRBV12-3 or TRBV12-4, the J call TRBJ2-2; 12 bases are shared with TRBD2. J lost 4 bases, V lost 5 bases, and 5 bases had no gene match. The CDR3 spans 16 residues. The CDR3 nucleotides are TGTGCCAGCAGTCTGCCTAGCGGGAGGGCCACCGGGGAGCTGTTTTTT. Translated, it gives CASSLPSGRATGELFF.

The J gene is TRBJ1-5, the V gene TRBV27; D is perhaps TRBD1 (5 bases). CDR3 size: 15 residues. Germline CDR1 MNHEY, CDR2 SMNVEV (reference sequence). Trimming pared 6 bases from V and 5 bases from J, leaving 17 bases between. The CDR3 DNA reads TGTGCCAGCAGGAAATTTGGGGGTGTGGATCAGCCCCAGCATTTT. Protein: CASRKFGGVDQPQHF.

This chain joins TRBV6-5 and TRBJ2-7; the D is unclear. This CDR3 comprises 13 residues. V was pared by 5 bases and J by 4 bases, with 12 bases between. CDR1 and CDR2 from the germline V gene are MNHEY and SVGAGI. In DNA form, the CDR3 reads TGTGCCAGCAGTGACCTGCTAAGGTACGAGCAGTACTTC. It yields the protein CASSDLLRYEQYF.

This clonotype was detected ten times or more. The chain combines TRBV5-6 with TRBJ2-7, with D perhaps TRBD2 (6 bases). The CDR3 has 17 residues. V shed 3 bases and J shed 1 base, with 20 bases lying between them. Germline V gene lookup returns CDR1 SGHDT and CDR2 YYEEEE. CDR3 in amino acids: CASSSPSVLGLSYEQYF. The CDR3 coding sequence is TGTGCCAGCAGCTCACCTAGCGTCCTCGGCCTATCCTACGAGCAGTACTTC. Based on the CDR3 plus reference TRBV5-6 and TRBJ2-7, the full variable domain is DAGVTQSPTHLIKTRGQQVTLRCSPKSGHDTVSWYQQALGQGPQFIFQYYEEEERQRGNFPDRFSGHQFPNYSSELNVNALLLGDSALYLCASSSPSVLGLSYEQYFGPGTRLTVT.

This clonotype was recorded a few times. The J gene is TRBJ2-3, the V gene TRBV12-3 or TRBV12-4; D assignment may be TRBD1 or TRBD2 (5 bases each). The V end lost 5 bases, the J end lost 2 bases, and 23 bases lay between the germline ends. The CDR3 covers 18 residues. CDR3 in amino acids: CASSRVFGATRHTDTQYF. The CDR3 nucleotides are TGTGCCAGCAGTCGTGTCTTCGGGGCGACGCGCCACACAGATACGCAGTATTTT.

This clonotype was detected ten times or more. This chain connects TRBV11-2 to TRBJ2-3, with 11 bases identical to TRBD1. The CDR3 spans 16 residues. Germline CDR1 and CDR2: SGHAT and FQNNGV. V shed 0 bases and J 5 bases; nucleotides not matched to a gene: 4. The CDR3 coding sequence is TGTGCCAGCAGCTTAGATCGGGGACAGGGGGGAGATACGCAGTATTTT. Protein: CASSLDRGQGGDTQYF.

There are a few counts of this clonotype. The V call is TRBV5-6, the J call TRBJ2-1; possible D gene TRBD2, 5 bases. From germline, CDR1 is SGHDT and CDR2 YYEEEE. V dropped 0 bases and J dropped 0 bases, with 16 bases sitting between them. The CDR3 extends over 18 amino acids. The CDR3 region has the DNA TGTGCCAGCAGCTTGGCCCATGAGCCGGGAAGCTCCTACAATGAGCAGTTCTTC. It specifies CASSLAHEPGSSYNEQFF.

This clonotype was recorded once. CDR3 in DNA: TGTGCCATCGGCCGGGACTACCTCTCCTACGAGCAGTACTTC. Protein sequence: CAIGRDYLSYEQYF. The V and J genes are TRBV10-3 and TRBJ2-7; 7 bases match TRBD2. Germline values: CDR1 ENHRY, CDR2 SYGVKD. The CDR3 contains 14 residues. Germline trimming cut 8 bases from V and 0 bases from J; bases unmatched to any gene: 7.

The V and J genes are TRBV4-2 and TRBJ2-5, with 10 bases aligning to TRBD1. Per germline, CDR1 LGHNA and CDR2 YNFKEQ. The CDR3 has 15 amino acids. The V and J ends lost 3 bases and 5 bases, in that order; junction bases with no gene match: 6. Here the CDR3 DNA reads TGTGCCAGCAGCCACTCGACAGGGGGCCAGGAGACCCAGTACTTC. It is translated as CASSHSTGGQETQYF.

The chain employs TRBV4-1 and TRBJ1-2; D is perhaps TRBD1 (6 bases). V lost 0 bases and J lost 7, with 15 bases in between. The CDR3 is 15 residues long. Germline-derived CDR1 and CDR2 are MGHRA and YSYEKL. The CDR3 protein is CASSQEEAQGFGYTF. CDR3 coding DNA: TGCGCCAGCAGCCAAGAGGAAGCCCAGGGGTTTGGCTACACCTTC.

Worth noting for this clonotype: A read error may produce the germline difference seen at one junction end. The V call is TRBV19, the J call TRBJ2-1, with D hard to call. The length of the CDR3 is 12 residues. CDR1 is LNHDA, CDR2 SQIVND, per germline (reference sequence). The CDR3 DNA sequence: TGTGCCAGTAAGGGCGTGAACAATGAGCAGTTCTTT. As protein: CASKGVNNEQFF. The full variable domain, with the rest looked up from reference TRBV19 and TRBJ2-1, is DGGITQSPKYLFRKEGQNVTLSCEQNLNHDAMYWYRQDPGQGLRLIYYSQIVNDFQKGDIAEGYSVSREKKESFPLTVTSAQKNPTAFYLCASKGVNNEQFFGPGTRLTVL.

The chain has TRBV29-1 and TRBJ2-3; D call uncertain. V was clipped by 3 bases and J by 1 base, with 8 bases between them. CDR1 is SQVTM and CDR2 is ANQGSEA in the germline V gene. CDR3 length: 13 residues. The CDR3 DNA follows: TGCAGCGTTGAGGGTCAACGCACAGATACGCAGTATTTT. It is translated as CSVEGQRTDTQYF.

J is TRBJ2-3 and V is TRBV4-1, with D unresolved. CDR1 is MGHRA and CDR2 is YSYEKL in the germline V gene. The V end lost 2 bases, the J end lost 0 bases, and 15 bases lay between the germline ends. This CDR3 region has 17 residues. The CDR3 DNA sequence: TGCGCCAGCAGCCAACCTACAGCCGGTTCTAGCACAGATACGCAGTATTTT. Protein: CASSQPTAGSSTDTQYF.